Here is one T cell receptor beta chain with its context. The V and J ends lost 5 bases and 4 bases respectively, with 8 bases between them. Germline values: CDR1 SQVTM, CDR2 ANQGSEA. The CDR3 is made up of 12 amino acids. Reverse transcription of blood and skin TCR RNA was primed at alpha and beta constant regions. Each CDR3 protein gets one entry after TCRdb re-called the 5' RACE reads with MiXCR. Of approximately 27,000 distinct CDR3 sequences in the sample, around 25% were seen once. This record belongs to a study of naive and memory T cell subsets. Whole blood, 2 to 2.5 ml, came from adult healthy volunteers.

The sequence was obtained from a female donor in good health. The chain combines TRBV29-1 with TRBJ2-2, with D possibly matching TRBD1 (5 bases). CDR3 nucleotides: TGCAGCGTTCAGGGCGGCACCGGGGAGCTGTTTTTT. Translating gives CSVQGGTGELFF.